Following are 10 T cell receptor beta chains from one sample sequenced in a study of cytomegalovirus exposure and HLA in healthy donors. It was with 60 Vbeta and 13 Jbeta primers that the PCR ran. The repertoire was sequenced with immunoSEQ multiplex PCR; TCRdb's copy has only in-frame clones and lacks some. The repertoire has 210,000 or so clones, roughly 80% of them found once; the top ten carry 0.22%. Sequenced: PBMCs. Receptor source: a girl aged 2-10 years in good health and CMV-seronegative.

Only a few counts were recorded for this clone. The chain is built from TRBV6-1 and TRBJ1-4, with 9 bases aligning to TRBD1. The CDR3 consists of 15 residues. V dropped 5 bases and J dropped 7; count of bases not matched to a gene: 8. CDR1 and CDR2 from the germline V gene are MNHNS and SASEGT. This CDR3 is CASSPNRGRGEKLFF. The CDR3, as DNA: TGTGCCAGCAGTCCTAACAGGGGGCGAGGTGAAAAACTGTTTTTT.

The chain links TRBV6-6 to TRBJ2-3, with TRBD1 as a possible D gene (6 bases). The V end was cut by 6 bases, the J end by 4 bases, with 11 bases between. The germline V gene encodes CDR1 MNHNY and CDR2 SVGAGI (reference sequence). CDR3 size: 13 residues. CDR3 nucleotide sequence: TGTGCCAGCAGACTACAGGGCCCAGATACGCAGTATTTT. It codes for CASRLQGPDTQYF.

In its sample, this clone was seen a few times. The rearrangement uses TRBV19 and TRBJ1-1; TRBD1 matches at 8 bases. V was pared by 5 bases and J by 1 base, with 3 bases of the junction left unmatched. CDR1 is LNHDA, CDR2 SQIVND, per germline (reference sequence). The length of the CDR3 is 14 residues. CDR3 in DNA: TGTGCCAGTAGTCTGGGGACAGGGAACACTGAAGCTTTCTTT. The encoded protein is CASSLGTGNTEAFF. The variable domain in full, completed from reference TRBV19 and TRBJ1-1, reads DGGITQSPKYLFRKEGQNVTLSCEQNLNHDAMYWYRQDPGQGLRLIYYSQIVNDFQKGDIAEGYSVSREKKESFPLTVTSAQKNPTAFYLCASSLGTGNTEAFFGQGTRLTVV.

This chain connects TRBV9 to TRBJ2-1, with D possibly matching TRBD1 (8 bases). Deletions cut 3 bases from V and 0 bases from J, with 13 bases between. The germline gives CDR1 SGDLS, CDR2 YYNGEE. The CDR3 length is 16 residues. The CDR3 reads CASSERGQVSYNEQFF. Here the CDR3 DNA reads TGTGCCAGCAGCGAGCGGGGACAGGTCTCCTACAATGAGCAGTTCTTC. Supplemented by reference TRBV9 and TRBJ2-1, the full variable domain reads DSGVTQTPKHLITATGQRVTLRCSPRSGDLSVYWYQQSLDQGLQFLIQYYNGEERAKGNILERFSAQQFPDLHSELNLSSLELGDSALYFCASSERGQVSYNEQFFGPGTRLTVL.

This clone showed up just a few times. This chain connects TRBV25-1 to TRBJ2-7; a possible D gene is TRBD2 (6 bases). This CDR3 contains 16 residues. The V gene's germline CDR1 is MGHDK and CDR2 SYGVNS. Deletions cut 6 bases from V and 3 bases from J, with 21 bases between. CDR3 DNA sequence: TGTGCCAGCAGCCCCCCCGGGGCGGGGCCCTACTACGAGCAGTACTTC. It is translated as CASSPPGAGPYYEQYF.

The gene calls are TRBV5-1 and TRBJ2-1; no reliable D call. Trimming stripped 4 bases from V and 5 bases from J, with 10 bases between. The CDR3 spans 13 residues. Germline values: CDR1 SGHRS, CDR2 YFSETQ. CDR3 in DNA: TGCGCCAGCAGCGGGCAGAGTAACAATGAGCAGTTCTTC. Translating it yields CASSGQSNNEQFF.

This clone was recorded a few times. CDR3 DNA: TGTGCCAGCAGGTCACAGGGGTACTATGGCTACACCTTC. This encodes CASRSQGYYGYTF. This chain connects TRBV27 to TRBJ1-2; 7 nucleotides align to TRBD1. CDR3 size: 13 residues. V shed 6 bases, J shed 3 bases, and the junction held 4 bases outside the gene matches. CDR1 and CDR2 (germline): MNHEY, SMNVEV (reference sequence).

V gene TRBV11-2 combines with J gene TRBJ2-7, with D tentatively TRBD2 (5 bases). In germline, CDR1 is SGHAT, CDR2 FQNNGV. V lost 2 bases and J lost 4, with 15 bases in between. The CDR3 covers 15 residues. CDR3 amino acids: CASSLRGSWVYEQYF. The CDR3 nucleotides are TGTGCCAGCAGCTTACGGGGTTCGTGGGTTTACGAGCAGTACTTC.

The V and J genes are TRBV4-2 and TRBJ1-1; 7 positions match TRBD1. This CDR3 has 15 residues. Trimming removed 0 bases from V and 7 bases from J; junction bases left unmatched: 8. Germline loops: CDR1 LGHNA, CDR2 YNFKEQ. This CDR3 is CASSQDRQGGYEAFF. The CDR3 region has the DNA TGTGCCAGCAGCCAAGATCGACAGGGAGGCTATGAAGCTTTCTTT.

This clone has at least ten counts. V usage is TRBV7-9 and J usage is TRBJ2-1; D perhaps matches TRBD2 (5 bases). The length of the CDR3 is 16 residues. Trimming left V 5 bases short and J 10 bases short, with 24 bases between. Germline V CDR1 and CDR2: SEHNR, FQNEAQ (reference sequence). Written as DNA, the CDR3 is TGTGCCAGCAGCCCCCGCAGCGCGGGTACCCCAAGGGAGCAGTTCTTC. Translating it yields CASSPRSAGTPREQFF.